The TCR beta chain described here comes from a study of T cell repertoires in cytomegalovirus infection. Study in general: The authors relied on CMV epitopes, both recently identified HLA-C-restricted and well-studied HLA-B-restricted. Both a matching HLA type and CMV infection were indicated by public TCR beta signatures.

V was cut by 5 bases and J by 1 base, with 17 bases left in between. CDR3 size: 17 residues. Per the germline V gene, CDR1 is SGHTA and CDR2 is FQGNSA. With respect to this clonotype: What it binds is unknown.

Study results and caveats: In two of eight donors, the top clonotype was HLA-C-restricted CMV-specific.

TCRdb called the reads again in MiXCR, with one record for every CDR3 protein. Among about 770,000 distinct CDR3 sequences listed, almost 30% were seen once. The sequencing here drew on cultured CD8+ T cells from PBMCs, taken from culture after CMV antigen stimulation. This clonotype originated in a human donor in good health (CMV status not recorded). Some clones in this sample may be carry-over from other donors' samples. The chain combines TRBV7-2 with TRBJ2-2; unclear D gene. This CDR3 reads CASSPTEHTLNTGELFF. CDR3 sequence (DNA): TGTGCCAGCAGCCCGACGGAGCATACCCTGAACACCGGGGAGCTGTTTTTT.